This T cell receptor beta chain was found in a study of cytomegalovirus exposure and HLA in healthy donors. Study-level findings and limits: HLA restriction was apparent for most CMV-associated TCR beta chains in a later analysis.

On this clone itself: What it recognizes is unknown.

With V trimmed by 7 bases and J by 0 bases, 7 bases remained unmatched. The CDR3 consists of 15 residues. Per germline, CDR1 SGDLS and CDR2 YYNGEE. A multiplex PCR was run with 60 Vbeta primers and 13 Jbeta primers. Sequencing used immunoSEQ multiplex PCR; TCRdb keeps in-frame clones, though not all of them. The data contain under 200,000 clones, roughly 75% of them singletons. Source material: PBMCs. The rearrangement links TRBV9 to TRBJ1-5; 7 bases align to TRBD1. This receptor was taken from a woman aged 40 to 49 in good health and CMV-seropositive. CDR3 amino acids: CASGYRGDSNQPQHF. The CDR3 DNA follows: TGTGCCAGCGGATACAGGGGAGATAGCAATCAGCCCCAGCATTTT.